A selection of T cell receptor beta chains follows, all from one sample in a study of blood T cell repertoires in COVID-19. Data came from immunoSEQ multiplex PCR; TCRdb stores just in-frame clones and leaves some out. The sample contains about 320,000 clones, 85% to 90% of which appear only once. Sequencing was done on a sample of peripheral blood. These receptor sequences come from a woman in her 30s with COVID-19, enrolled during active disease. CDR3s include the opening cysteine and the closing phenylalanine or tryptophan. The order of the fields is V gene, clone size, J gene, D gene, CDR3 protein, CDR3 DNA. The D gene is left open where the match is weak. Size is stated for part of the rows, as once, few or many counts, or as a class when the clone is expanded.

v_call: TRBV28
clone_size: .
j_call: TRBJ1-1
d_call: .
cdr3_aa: CASSLGGRGTEAFF
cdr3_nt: TGTGCCAGCAGTTTAGGCGGCAGGGGCACTGAAGCTTTCTTT

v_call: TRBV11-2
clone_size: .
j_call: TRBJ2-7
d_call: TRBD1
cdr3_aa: CASSLAQGAPYEQYF
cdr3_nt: TGTGCCAGCAGCTTAGCCCAGGGGGCCCCCTACGAGCAGTACTTC

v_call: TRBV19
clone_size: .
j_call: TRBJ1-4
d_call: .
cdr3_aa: CASRRKGEKLFF
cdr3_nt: TGTGCCAGCCGAAGAAAGGGGGAAAAACTGTTTTTT

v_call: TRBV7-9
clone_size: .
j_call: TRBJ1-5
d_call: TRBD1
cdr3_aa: CASSLVGTGFLSNQPQHF
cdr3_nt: TGTGCCAGCAGCTTAGTCGGGACAGGGTTCCTTAGCAATCAGCCCCAGCATTTT

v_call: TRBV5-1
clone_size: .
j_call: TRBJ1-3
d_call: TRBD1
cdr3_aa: CASSSGTGGNTIYF
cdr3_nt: TGCGCCAGCAGCTCCGGGACAGGAGGAAACACCATATATTTT

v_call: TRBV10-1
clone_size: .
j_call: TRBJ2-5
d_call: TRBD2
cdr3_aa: CASSVVAGGLQETQYF
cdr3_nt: TGCGCCAGCAGTGTGGTCGCGGGGGGCCTACAAGAGACCCAGTACTTC

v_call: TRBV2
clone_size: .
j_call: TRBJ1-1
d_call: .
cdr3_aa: CASSEALYRATEAFF
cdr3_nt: TGTGCCAGCAGTGAAGCGCTTTACAGGGCAACTGAAGCTTTCTTT

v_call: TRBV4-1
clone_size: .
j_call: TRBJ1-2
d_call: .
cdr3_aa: CASSQGGNGYTF
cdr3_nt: TGCGCCAGCAGCCAAGGGGGCAATGGCTACACCTTC

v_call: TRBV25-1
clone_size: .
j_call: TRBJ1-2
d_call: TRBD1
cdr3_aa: CASSERDRGTGYTF
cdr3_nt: TGTGCCAGCAGTGAAAGGGACAGGGGTACTGGCTACACCTTC

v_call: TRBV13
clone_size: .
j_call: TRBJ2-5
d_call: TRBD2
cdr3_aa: CASSLLIRGGRETQYF
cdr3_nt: TGTGCCAGCAGCTTACTTATTCGGGGGGGCCGGGAGACCCAGTACTTC

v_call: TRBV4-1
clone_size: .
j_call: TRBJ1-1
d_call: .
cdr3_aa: CASSQGAGTEAFF
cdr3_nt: TGCGCCAGCAGCCAAGGGGCCGGGACAGAAGCTTTCTTT

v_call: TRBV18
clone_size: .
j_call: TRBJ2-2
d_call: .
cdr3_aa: CASSPSEEGFLTGELFF
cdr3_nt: TGTGCCAGCTCACCGTCGGAGGAGGGGTTCTTGACCGGGGAGCTGTTTTTT

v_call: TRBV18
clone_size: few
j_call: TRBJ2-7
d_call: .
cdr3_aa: CASSPPSRSSYEQYF
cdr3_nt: TGTGCCAGCTCACCCCCGAGTAGGAGCTCCTACGAGCAGTACTTC

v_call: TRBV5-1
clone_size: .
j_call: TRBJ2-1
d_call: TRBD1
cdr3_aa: CASTTGTGGNEQFF
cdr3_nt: TGCGCCAGCACTACTGGGACAGGGGGCAATGAGCAGTTCTTC

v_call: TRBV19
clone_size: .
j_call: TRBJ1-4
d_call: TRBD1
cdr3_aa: CASSPPQGVLPNEKLFF
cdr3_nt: TGTGCCAGTAGTCCCCCGCAGGGGGTTCTGCCTAATGAAAAACTGTTTTTT

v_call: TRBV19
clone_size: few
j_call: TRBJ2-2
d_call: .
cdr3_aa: CASSMFGGAPTGELFF
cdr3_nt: TGTGCCAGTAGTATGTTTGGGGGCGCCCCCACCGGGGAGCTGTTTTTT

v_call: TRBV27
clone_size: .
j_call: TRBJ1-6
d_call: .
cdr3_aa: CASSLIRGITHNSPLHF
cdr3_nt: TGTGCCAGCAGTTTAATCAGGGGAATTACCCATAATTCACCCCTCCACTTT

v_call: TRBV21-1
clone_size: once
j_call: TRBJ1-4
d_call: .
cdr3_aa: CASSKARRGGRQTHEKLFF
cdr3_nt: TGTGCCAGCAGCAAAGCGCGGCGAGGAGGGCGGCAGACTCATGAAAAACTGTTTTTT

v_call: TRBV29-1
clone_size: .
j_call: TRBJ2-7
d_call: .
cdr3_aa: CSVALTGRKQYF
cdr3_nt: TGCAGCGTAGCCCTGACAGGGAGGAAGCAGTACTTC

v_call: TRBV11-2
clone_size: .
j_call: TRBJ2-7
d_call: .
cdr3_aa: CASSLGSGPAYEQYF
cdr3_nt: TGTGCCAGCAGCTTAGGAAGCGGGCCGGCCTACGAGCAGTACTTC

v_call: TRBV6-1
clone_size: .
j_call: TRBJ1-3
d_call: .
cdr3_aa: CASSEADSGNTIYF
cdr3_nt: TGTGCCAGCAGTGAGGCTGACTCTGGAAACACCATATATTTT

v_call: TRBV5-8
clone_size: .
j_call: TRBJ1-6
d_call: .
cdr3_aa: CASSLLYVNSPLHF
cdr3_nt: TGTGCCAGCAGTCTCCTCTATGTTAATTCACCCCTCCACTTT

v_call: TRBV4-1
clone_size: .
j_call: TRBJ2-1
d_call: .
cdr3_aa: CASSQELINFYNEQFF
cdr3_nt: TGCGCCAGCAGCCAAGAGCTCATCAACTTCTACAATGAGCAGTTCTTC

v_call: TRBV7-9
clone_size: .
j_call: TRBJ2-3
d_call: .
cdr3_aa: CASSFYGGSTDTQYF
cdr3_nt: TGTGCCAGCAGCTTCTACGGGGGTAGCACAGATACGCAGTATTTT

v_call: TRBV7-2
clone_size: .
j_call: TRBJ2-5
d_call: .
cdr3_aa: CASSLWGPGETQYF
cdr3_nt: TGTGCCAGCAGCTTATGGGGGCCTGGAGAGACCCAGTACTTC

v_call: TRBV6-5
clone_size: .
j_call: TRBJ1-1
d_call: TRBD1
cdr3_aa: CASSDRGSRVTEAFF
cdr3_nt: TGTGCCAGCAGCGACAGGGGGAGTCGTGTCACTGAAGCTTTCTTT

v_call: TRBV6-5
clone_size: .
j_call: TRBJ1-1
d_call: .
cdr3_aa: CASTGTPNTEAFF
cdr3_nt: TGTGCCAGCACCGGGACACCGAACACTGAAGCTTTCTTT

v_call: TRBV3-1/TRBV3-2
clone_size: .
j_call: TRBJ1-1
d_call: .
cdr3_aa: CASSQDFDTEAFF
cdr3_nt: TGTGCCAGCAGCCAAGATTTCGACACTGAAGCTTTCTTT

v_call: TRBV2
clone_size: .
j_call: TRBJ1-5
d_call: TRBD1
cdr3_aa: CASSGTGVMNQPQHF
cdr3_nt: TGTGCCAGCAGTGGGACAGGGGTTATGAATCAGCCCCAGCATTTT

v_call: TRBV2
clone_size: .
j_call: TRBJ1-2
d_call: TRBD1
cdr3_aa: CASIPNRTGAKGYTF
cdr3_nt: TGTGCCAGCATCCCTAATCGGACAGGCGCCAAGGGCTACACCTTC

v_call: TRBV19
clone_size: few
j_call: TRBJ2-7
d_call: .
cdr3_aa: CASSMVGVSYEQYF
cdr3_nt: TGTGCCAGTAGTATGGTCGGGGTCTCCTACGAGCAGTACTTC

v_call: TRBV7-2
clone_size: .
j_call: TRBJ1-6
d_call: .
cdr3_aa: CASSSGSPLHF
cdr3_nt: TGTGCCAGCAGCTCGGGATCACCCCTCCACTTT

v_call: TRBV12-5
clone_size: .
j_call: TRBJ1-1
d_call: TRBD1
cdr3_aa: CASGLVKPGQPNTEAFF
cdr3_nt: TGTGCTAGTGGTTTGGTAAAACCGGGACAGCCGAACACTGAAGCTTTCTTT

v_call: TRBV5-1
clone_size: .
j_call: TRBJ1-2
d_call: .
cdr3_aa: CASGVDSEVNYGYTF
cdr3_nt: TGCGCCAGCGGGGTGGACAGCGAAGTTAACTATGGCTACACCTTC

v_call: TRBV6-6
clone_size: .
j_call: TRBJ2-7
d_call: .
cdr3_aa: CASRRLTGKQYF
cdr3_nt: TGTGCCAGCAGAAGACTTACAGGGAAGCAGTACTTC

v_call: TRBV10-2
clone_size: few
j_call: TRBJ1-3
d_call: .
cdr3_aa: CASSHPRGYSGNTIYF
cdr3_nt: TGCGCCAGCAGTCACCCCAGGGGATACTCTGGAAACACCATATATTTT

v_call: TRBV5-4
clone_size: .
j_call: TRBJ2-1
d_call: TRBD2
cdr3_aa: CASSLGGGIYNEQFF
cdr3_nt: TGTGCCAGCAGCTTGGGCGGGGGGATCTACAATGAGCAGTTCTTC

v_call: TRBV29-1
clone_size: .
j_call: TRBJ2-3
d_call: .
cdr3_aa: CSVAVPSTDTQYF
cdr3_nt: TGCAGCGTTGCGGTTCCTAGCACAGATACGCAGTATTTT

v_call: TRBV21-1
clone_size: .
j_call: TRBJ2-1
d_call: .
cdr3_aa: CASSKFGTYLTGNEQFF
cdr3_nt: TGTGCCAGCAGCAAATTCGGAACTTACTTAACGGGGAATGAGCAGTTCTTC

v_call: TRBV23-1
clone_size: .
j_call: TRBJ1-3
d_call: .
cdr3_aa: CASLGGQVRSAGNTIYF
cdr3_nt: TGCGCCAGCTTGGGCGGGCAGGTCAGATCGGCTGGGAACACCATATATTTT

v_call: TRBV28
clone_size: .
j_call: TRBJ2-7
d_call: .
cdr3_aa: CASTLEGGGGYEQYF
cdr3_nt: TGTGCCAGCACCCTGGAGGGGGGGGGCGGTTACGAGCAGTACTTC

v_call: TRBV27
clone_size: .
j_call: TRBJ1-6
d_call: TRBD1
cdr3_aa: CASSLTGVWNSPLHF
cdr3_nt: TGTGCCAGCAGCCTCACAGGGGTTTGGAATTCACCCCTCCACTTT

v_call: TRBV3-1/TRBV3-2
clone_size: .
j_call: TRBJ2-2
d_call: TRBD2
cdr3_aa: CASKVAGAFTGELFF
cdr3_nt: TGTGCCAGCAAGGTAGCGGGGGCGTTCACCGGGGAGCTGTTTTTT

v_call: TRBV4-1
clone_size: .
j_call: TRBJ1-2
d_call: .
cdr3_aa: CASSPIDRSYGYTF
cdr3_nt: TGCGCCAGCAGCCCAATAGACAGAAGCTATGGCTACACCTTC

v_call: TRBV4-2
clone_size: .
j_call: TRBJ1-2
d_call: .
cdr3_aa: CASSQDTGPLNYGYTF
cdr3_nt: TGTGCCAGCAGCCAAGACACAGGGCCTTTAAACTATGGCTACACCTTC

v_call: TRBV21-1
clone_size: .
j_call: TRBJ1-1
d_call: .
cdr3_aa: CASCYLTGDNTEAFF
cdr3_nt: TGTGCCAGCTGCTATCTTACAGGGGACAACACTGAAGCTTTCTTT

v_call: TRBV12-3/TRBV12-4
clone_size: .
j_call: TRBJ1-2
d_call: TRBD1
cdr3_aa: CASSLGTGAYTF
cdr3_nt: TGTGCCAGCAGTTTAGGGACAGGAGCCTACACCTTC

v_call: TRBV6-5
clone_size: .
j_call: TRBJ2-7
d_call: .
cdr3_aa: CASSYYPSQEQYF
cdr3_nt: TGTGCCAGCAGTTACTACCCGTCTCAGGAGCAGTACTTC

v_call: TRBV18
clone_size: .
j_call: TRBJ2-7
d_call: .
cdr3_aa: CASSPDRDSREQYF
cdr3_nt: TGTGCCAGCTCACCAGACAGGGACTCAAGGGAGCAGTACTTC

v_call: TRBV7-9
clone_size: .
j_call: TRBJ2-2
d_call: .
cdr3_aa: CASSPRGDTGELFF
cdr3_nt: TGTGCCAGCAGCCCCCGCGGCGACACCGGGGAGCTGTTTTTT

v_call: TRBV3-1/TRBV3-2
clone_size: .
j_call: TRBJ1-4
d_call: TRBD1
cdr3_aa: CASSQFWTGPNEKLFF
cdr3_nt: TGTGCCAGCAGCCAATTCTGGACAGGCCCTAATGAAAAACTGTTTTTT

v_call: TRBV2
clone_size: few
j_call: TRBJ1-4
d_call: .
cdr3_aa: CASSEGPGMNNEKLFF
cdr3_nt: TGTGCCAGCAGTGAAGGGCCGGGGATGAATAATGAAAAACTGTTTTTT

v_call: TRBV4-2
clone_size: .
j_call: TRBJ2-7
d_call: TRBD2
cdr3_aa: CASSQVTSGETYEQYF
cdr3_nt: TGTGCCAGCAGCCAAGTGACTAGCGGGGAGACCTACGAGCAGTACTTC

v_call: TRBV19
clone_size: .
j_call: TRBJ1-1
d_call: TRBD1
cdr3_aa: CASQQGGVNTEAFF
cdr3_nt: TGTGCCAGTCAACAGGGGGGGGTGAACACTGAAGCTTTCTTT

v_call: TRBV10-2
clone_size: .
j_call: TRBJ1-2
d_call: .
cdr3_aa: CASSESRVSNGYTF
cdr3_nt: TGCGCCAGCAGTGAGTCGAGGGTCTCGAATGGCTACACCTTC

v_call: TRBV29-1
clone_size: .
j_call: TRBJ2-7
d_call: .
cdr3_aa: CSVEHEQYF
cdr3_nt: TGCAGCGTAGAGCACGAGCAGTACTTC

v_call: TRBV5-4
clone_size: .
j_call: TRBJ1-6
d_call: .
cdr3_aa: CASSLVPEPNSPLHF
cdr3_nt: TGTGCCAGCAGCTTGGTACCCGAGCCGAATTCACCCCTCCACTTT

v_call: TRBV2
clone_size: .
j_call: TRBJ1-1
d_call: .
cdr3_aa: CASSEDSVYTEAFF
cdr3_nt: TGTGCCAGCAGTGAAGACAGTGTCTACACTGAAGCTTTCTTT

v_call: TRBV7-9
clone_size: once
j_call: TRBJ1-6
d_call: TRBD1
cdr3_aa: CASSLQGQGGSPLHF
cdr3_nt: TGTGCCAGCAGCCTCCAGGGACAGGGAGGATCACCCCTCCACTTT